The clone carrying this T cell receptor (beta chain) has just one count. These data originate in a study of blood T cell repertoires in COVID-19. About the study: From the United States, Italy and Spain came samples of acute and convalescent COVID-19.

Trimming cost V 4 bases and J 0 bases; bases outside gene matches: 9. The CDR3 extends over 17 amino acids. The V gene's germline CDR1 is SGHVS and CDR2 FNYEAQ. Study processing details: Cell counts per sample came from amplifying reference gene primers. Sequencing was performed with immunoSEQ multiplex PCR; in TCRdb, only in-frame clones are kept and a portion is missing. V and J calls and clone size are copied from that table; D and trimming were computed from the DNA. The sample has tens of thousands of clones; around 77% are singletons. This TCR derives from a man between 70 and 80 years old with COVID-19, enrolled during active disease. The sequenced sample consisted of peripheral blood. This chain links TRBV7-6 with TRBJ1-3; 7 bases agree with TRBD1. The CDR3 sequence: CASSSNGGQYSGNTIYF. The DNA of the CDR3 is TGTGCCAGCAGCTCCAATGGGGGACAGTACTCTGGAAACACCATATATTTT. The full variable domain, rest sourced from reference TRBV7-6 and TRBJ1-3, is GAGVSQSPRYKVTKRGQDVALRCDPISGHVSLYWYRQALGQGPEFLTYFNYEAQQDKSGLPNDRFSAERPEGSISTLTIQRTEQRDSAMYRCASSSNGGQYSGNTIYFGEGSWLTVV.